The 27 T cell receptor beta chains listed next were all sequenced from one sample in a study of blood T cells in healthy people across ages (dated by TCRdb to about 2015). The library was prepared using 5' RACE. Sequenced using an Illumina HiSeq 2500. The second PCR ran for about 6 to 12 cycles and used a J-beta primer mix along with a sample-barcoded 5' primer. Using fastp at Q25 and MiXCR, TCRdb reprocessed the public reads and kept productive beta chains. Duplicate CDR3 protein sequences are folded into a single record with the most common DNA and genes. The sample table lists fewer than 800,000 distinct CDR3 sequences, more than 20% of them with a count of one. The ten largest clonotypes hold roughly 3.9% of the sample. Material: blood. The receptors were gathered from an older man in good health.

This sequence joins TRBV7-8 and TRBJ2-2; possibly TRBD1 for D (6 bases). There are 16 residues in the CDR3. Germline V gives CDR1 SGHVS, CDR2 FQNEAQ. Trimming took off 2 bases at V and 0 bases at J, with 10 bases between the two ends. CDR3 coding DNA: TGTGCCAGCAGCTTAACCGGGACATCGAACACCGGGGAGCTGTTTTTT. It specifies CASSLTGTSNTGELFF.

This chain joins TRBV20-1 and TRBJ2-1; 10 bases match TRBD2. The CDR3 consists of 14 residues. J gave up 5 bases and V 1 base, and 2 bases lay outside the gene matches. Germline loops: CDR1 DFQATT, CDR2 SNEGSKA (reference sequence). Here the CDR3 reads CSARGTSGNNEQFF. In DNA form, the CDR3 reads TGCAGTGCTAGAGGGACTAGCGGAAACAATGAGCAGTTCTTC.

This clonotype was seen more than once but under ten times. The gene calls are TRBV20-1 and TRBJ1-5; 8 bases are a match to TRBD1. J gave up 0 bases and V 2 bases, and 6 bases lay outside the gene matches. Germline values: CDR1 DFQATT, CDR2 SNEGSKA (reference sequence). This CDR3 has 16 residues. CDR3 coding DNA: TGCAGTGCTAGACTCAGGACAGGGAATAGCAATCAGCCCCAGCATTTT. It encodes CSARLRTGNSNQPQHF.

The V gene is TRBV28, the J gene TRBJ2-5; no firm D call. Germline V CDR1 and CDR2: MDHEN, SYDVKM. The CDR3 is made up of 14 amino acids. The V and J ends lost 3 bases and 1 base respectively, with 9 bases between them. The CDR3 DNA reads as TGTGCCAGCAGTTTCCCTCGACCCCAAGAGACCCAGTACTTC. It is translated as CASSFPRPQETQYF.

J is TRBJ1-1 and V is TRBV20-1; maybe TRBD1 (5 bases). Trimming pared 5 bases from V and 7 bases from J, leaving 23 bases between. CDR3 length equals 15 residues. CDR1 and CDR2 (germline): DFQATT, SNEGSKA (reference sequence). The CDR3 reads CSAAYLELGRGEAFF. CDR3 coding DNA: TGCAGTGCTGCGTACCTGGAGTTGGGGCGCGGTGAAGCTTTCTTT.

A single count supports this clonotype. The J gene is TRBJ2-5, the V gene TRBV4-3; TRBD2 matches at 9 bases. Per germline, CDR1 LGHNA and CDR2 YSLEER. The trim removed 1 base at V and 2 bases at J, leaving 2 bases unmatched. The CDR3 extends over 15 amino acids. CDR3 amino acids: CASSQGLAAQETQYF. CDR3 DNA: TGCGCCAGCAGCCAAGGACTAGCGGCACAAGAGACCCAGTACTTC.

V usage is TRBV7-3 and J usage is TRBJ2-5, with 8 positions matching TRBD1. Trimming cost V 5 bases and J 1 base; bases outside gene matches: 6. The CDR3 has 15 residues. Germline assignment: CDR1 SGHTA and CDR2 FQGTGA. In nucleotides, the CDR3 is TGTGCCAGCAGCCGGACAGGGATGACCCAAGAGACCCAGTACTTC. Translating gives CASSRTGMTQETQYF.

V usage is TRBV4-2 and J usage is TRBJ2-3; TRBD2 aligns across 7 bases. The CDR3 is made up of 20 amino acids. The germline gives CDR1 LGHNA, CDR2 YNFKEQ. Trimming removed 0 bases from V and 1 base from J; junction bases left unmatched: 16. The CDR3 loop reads CASSQDSAGAWFGGTDTQYF. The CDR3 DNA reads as TGTGCCAGCAGCCAAGATTCGGCGGGAGCGTGGTTCGGCGGCACAGATACGCAGTATTTT.

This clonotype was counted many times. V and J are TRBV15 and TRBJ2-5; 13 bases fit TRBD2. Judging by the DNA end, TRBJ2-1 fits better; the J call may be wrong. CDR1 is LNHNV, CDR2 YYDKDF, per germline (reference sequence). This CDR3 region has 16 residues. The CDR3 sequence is CATSRRLAGGYNEQFF. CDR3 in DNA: TGTGCCACCAGCAGGAGACTAGCGGGAGGATACAATGAGCAGTTCTTC.

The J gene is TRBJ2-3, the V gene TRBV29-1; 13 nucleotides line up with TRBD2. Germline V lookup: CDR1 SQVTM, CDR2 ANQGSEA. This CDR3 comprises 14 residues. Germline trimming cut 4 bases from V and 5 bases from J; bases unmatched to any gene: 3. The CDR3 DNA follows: TGCAGCGTTGGACTAGCGGGAGGAAAAGATACGCAGTATTTT. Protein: CSVGLAGGKDTQYF.

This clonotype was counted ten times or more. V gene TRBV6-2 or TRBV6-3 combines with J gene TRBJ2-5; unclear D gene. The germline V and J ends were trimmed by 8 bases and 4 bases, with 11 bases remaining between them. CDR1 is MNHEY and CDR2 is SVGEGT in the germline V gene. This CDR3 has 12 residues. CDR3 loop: CASSRGRETQYF. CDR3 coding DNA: TGTGCCAGCTCGCGCGGTCGAGAGACCCAGTACTTC.

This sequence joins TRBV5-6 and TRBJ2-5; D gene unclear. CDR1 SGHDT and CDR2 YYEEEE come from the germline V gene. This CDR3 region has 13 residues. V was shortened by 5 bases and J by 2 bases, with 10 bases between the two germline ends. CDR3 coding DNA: TGTGCCAGCAGAACAGTCTCTCAAGAGACCCAGTACTTC. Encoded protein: CASRTVSQETQYF.

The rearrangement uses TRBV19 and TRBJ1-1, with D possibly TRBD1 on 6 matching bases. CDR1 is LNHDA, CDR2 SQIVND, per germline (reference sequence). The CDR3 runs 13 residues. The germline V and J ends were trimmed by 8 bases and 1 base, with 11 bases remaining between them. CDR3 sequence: CASFQGTNTEAFF. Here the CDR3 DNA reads TGTGCCAGTTTTCAGGGGACGAACACTGAAGCTTTCTTT.

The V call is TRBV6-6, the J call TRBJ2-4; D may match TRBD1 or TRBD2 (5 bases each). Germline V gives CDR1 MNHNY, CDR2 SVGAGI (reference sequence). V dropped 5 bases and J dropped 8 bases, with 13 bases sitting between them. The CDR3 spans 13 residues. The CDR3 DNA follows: TGTGCCAGCAGTCCGTTTGGGGGAGACATTCAGTACTTC. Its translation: CASSPFGGDIQYF.

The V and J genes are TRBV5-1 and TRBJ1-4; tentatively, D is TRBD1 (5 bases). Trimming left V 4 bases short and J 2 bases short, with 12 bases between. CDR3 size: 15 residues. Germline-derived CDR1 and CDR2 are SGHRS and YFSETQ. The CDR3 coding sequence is TGCGCCAGCAGCCCGGCGGGGGGGACTAATGAAAAACTGTTTTTT. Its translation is CASSPAGGTNEKLFF.

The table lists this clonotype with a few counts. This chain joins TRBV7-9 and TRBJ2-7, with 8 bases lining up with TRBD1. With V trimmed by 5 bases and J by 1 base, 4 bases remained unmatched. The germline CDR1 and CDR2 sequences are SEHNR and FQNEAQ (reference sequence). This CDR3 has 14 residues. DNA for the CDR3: TGTGCCAGCAGCACTAGACAGGGGTCCTACGAGCAGTACTTC. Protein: CASSTRQGSYEQYF. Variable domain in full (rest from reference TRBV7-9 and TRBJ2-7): DTGVSQNPRHKITKRGQNVTFRCDPISEHNRLYWYRQTLGQGPEFLTYFQNEAQLEKSRLLSDRFSAERPKGSFSTLEIQRTEQGDSAMYLCASSTRQGSYEQYFGPGTRLTVT.

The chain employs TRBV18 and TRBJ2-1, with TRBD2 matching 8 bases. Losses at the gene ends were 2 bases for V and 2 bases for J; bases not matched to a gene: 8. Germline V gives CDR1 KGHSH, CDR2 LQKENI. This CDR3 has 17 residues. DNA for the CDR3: TGTGCCAGCTCACCAACGATCGGCGGGAGGCCCTACAATGAGCAGTTCTTC. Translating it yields CASSPTIGGRPYNEQFF.

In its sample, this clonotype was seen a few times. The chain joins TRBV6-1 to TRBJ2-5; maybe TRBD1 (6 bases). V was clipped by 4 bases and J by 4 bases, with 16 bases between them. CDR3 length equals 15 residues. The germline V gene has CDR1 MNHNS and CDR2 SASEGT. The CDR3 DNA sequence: TGTGCCAGCAGTGCGAAACAGGGAATAAGAGAGACCCAGTACTTC. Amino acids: CASSAKQGIRETQYF.

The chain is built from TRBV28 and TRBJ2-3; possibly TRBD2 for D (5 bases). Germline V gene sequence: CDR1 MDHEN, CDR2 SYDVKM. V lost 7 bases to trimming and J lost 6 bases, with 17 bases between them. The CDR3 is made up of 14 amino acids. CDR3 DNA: TGTGCCAGCACAATAGCGCCTCCCGGGGATACGCAGTATTTT. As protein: CASTIAPPGDTQYF.

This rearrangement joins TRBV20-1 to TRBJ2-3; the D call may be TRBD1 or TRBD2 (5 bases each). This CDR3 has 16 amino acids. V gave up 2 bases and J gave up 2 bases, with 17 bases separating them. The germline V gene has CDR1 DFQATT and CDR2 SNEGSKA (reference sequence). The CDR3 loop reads CSARKARDVATDTQYF. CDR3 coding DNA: TGCAGTGCTAGAAAAGCCCGGGACGTTGCCACAGATACGCAGTATTTT.

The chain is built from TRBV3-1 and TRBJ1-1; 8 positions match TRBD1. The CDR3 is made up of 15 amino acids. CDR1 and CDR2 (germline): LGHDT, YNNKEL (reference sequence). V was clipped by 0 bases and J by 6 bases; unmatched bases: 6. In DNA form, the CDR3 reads TGTGCCAGCAGCCAAGATAGGGCCAGGGGGCCTGAAGCTTTCTTT. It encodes CASSQDRARGPEAFF.

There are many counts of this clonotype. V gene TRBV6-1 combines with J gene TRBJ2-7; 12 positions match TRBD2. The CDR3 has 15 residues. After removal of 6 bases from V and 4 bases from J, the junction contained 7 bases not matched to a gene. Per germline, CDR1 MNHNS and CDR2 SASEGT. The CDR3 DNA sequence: TGTGCCAGCAGAGCGTCACTAGCGGGAGGTTACGAGCAGTACTTC. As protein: CASRASLAGGYEQYF.

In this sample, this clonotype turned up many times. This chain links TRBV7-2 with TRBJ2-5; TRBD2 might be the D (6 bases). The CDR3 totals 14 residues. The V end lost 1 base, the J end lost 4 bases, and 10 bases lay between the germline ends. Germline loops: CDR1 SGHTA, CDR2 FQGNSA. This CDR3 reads CASSLEAGRETQYF. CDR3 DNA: TGTGCCAGCAGCTTAGAGGCGGGGAGAGAGACCCAGTACTTC.

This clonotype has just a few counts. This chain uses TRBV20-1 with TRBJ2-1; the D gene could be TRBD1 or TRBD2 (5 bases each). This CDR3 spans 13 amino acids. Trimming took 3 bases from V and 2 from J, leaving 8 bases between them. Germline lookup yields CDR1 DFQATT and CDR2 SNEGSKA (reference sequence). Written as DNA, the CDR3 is TGCAGTGCTAGGGGGACGACCTACAATGAGCAGTTCTTC. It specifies CSARGTTYNEQFF.

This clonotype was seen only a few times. Here the CDR3 reads CSTNSGLTDTQYF. CDR3 sequence (DNA): TGCAGTACTAATAGCGGTCTCACAGATACGCAGTATTTT. The chain has TRBV20-1 and TRBJ2-3, with D maybe TRBD2 (6 bases). Per the germline V gene, CDR1 is DFQATT and CDR2 is SNEGSKA (reference sequence). This CDR3 comprises 13 residues. The V end was cut by 8 bases, the J end by 2 bases, with 14 bases between.

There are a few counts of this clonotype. The CDR3 nucleotides read TGTGCCAGCAGCTGGCTAGCGGGACCCCAGGCGGAGCAGTTCTTC. Protein product: CASSWLAGPQAEQFF. The chain uses TRBV5-4 and TRBJ2-1, with 9 bases identical to TRBD2. V shed 3 bases and J 10 bases; nucleotides not matched to a gene: 11. CDR1 and CDR2 (germline): SGHNT, YYREEE (reference sequence). The CDR3 totals 15 residues.

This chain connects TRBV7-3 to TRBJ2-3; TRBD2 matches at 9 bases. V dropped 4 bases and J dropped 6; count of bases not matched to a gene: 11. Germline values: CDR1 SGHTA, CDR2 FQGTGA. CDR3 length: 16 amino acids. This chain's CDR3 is CASSSLGREGLDTQYF. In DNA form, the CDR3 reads TGTGCCAGCAGCTCCCTCGGGCGGGAGGGCCTGGATACGCAGTATTTT.